This passage covers 4 T cell receptor beta chains from one sample sequenced in a study of cytotoxic CD8 clonotypes in ibrutinib-treated CLL. The table came from immunoSEQ multiplex PCR; TCRdb's copy has only in-frame clones and leaves some out. The sample has approximately 29,000 clones; 62% are singletons. Material: PBMCs, obtained before ibrutinib treatment. Source of these receptors: a human donor with chronic lymphocytic leukemia.

The chain employs TRBV25-1 and TRBJ1-6; D unclear. The CDR3 is 16 residues long. Germline V CDR1 and CDR2: MGHDK, SYGVNS. Trimming removed 1 base at V and 7 bases at J, with 14 bases between. This CDR3 reads CASSEFPTGRNSPLHF. In DNA, the CDR3 is TGTGCCAGCAGTGAATTCCCCACCGGGCGGAATTCACCCCTCCACTTT.

The gene calls are TRBV21-1 and TRBJ1-2. TRBV21-1 is a pseudogene locus. This CDR3 region has 10 residues. The CDR3 nucleotides read TGTGCCAGCAGCGCCAGCGTGAAAACCTTC. Its translation: CASSASVKTF.

The rearrangement uses TRBV28 and TRBJ2-7, with 10 bases aligning to TRBD1. This CDR3 contains 15 residues. CDR1 and CDR2 from the germline V gene are MDHEN and SYDVKM. V was pared by 5 bases and J by 3 bases, with 7 bases of the junction left unmatched. CDR3 sequence: CASSPGQGVGYEQYF. The DNA for the CDR3 is TGTGCCAGCAGTCCCGGACAGGGGGTTGGCTACGAGCAGTACTTC.

The V call is TRBV5-4, the J call TRBJ2-7; 7 nucleotides match TRBD1. Germline V gene lookup returns CDR1 SGHNT and CDR2 YYREEE (reference sequence). Losses at the gene ends were 4 bases for V and 6 bases for J; bases not matched to a gene: 4. The CDR3 contains 12 residues. CDR3 sequence: CASSPTGIEQYF. CDR3 nucleotide sequence: TGTGCCAGCAGCCCGACAGGGATCGAGCAGTACTTC.